The source of this T cell receptor beta chain is a study of blood T cell repertoires in COVID-19. As handled by the study authors: Estimated nucleated cell counts came from reference gene primer amplification. Measured with immunoSEQ multiplex PCR; TCRdb has only the in-frame clones, and not every one. D and trimming were read from the DNA, whereas the V and J calls and clone size are those reported in that table. The sample lists 150,000 to 200,000 clones; 80% to 90% were seen once. From germline, CDR1 is SGHAT and CDR2 FQNNGV. The CDR3 sequence is 14 residues long. With 4 bases removed from V and 2 bases from J, the gap between germline ends came to 10 bases.

Sequenced input: peripheral blood. The clonotype comes from a man aged 65 to 79 with active or convalescent COVID-19. The genes are TRBV11-2 and TRBJ2-3, with D possibly matching TRBD1 (5 bases). CDR3 residues: CASSSRQYTDTQYF. CDR3 nucleotides: TGTGCCAGCAGCTCAAGACAGTACACAGATACGCAGTATTTT. The full variable domain, in which reference TRBV11-2 and TRBJ2-3 provide the parts outside the CDR3, is EAGVAQSPRYKIIEKRQSVAFWCNPISGHATLYWYQQILGQGPKLLIQFQNNGVVDDSQLPKDRFSAERLKGVDSTLKIQPAKLEDSAVYLCASSSRQYTDTQYFGPGTRLTVL.